Below, 21 T cell receptor beta chains from the same sample are listed, as sequenced in a study of beta chain features in type 1 diabetes. Expressed TCRB transcripts got sequenced, as all isolated RNA was reverse transcribed. Produced via immunoSEQ multiplex PCR; TCRdb's table is partial and in-frame only. The sample includes some 230,000 clones, over 7.5% seen only once; the top ten take approximately 0.03%. Sequencing input: naive CD4+ T cells from blood. The receptors derive from a woman younger than 30 in good health.

This chain connects TRBV5-6 to TRBJ2-7; D unclear. CDR1 and CDR2 (germline): SGHDT, YYEEEE. V lost 0 bases and J 3 bases, leaving 7 bases between the germline ends. This CDR3 is built from 13 residues. CDR3 residues: CASSLGHGYEQYF. Here the CDR3 DNA reads TGTGCCAGCAGCTTGGGCCACGGCTACGAGCAGTACTTC. Looking up the rest from reference TRBV5-6 and TRBJ2-7 gives the full variable domain: DAGVTQSPTHLIKTRGQQVTLRCSPKSGHDTVSWYQQALGQGPQFIFQYYEEEERQRGNFPDRFSGHQFPNYSSELNVNALLLGDSALYLCASSLGHGYEQYFGPGTRLTVT.

The chain carries TRBV28 and TRBJ2-3; 7 positions match TRBD2. V shed 4 bases, J shed 4 bases, and the junction held 8 bases outside the gene matches. CDR3 length: 15 amino acids. Germline V gene lookup returns CDR1 MDHEN and CDR2 SYDVKM. The CDR3 protein is CASSSRTRQADTQYF. The CDR3, as DNA: TGTGCCAGCAGTTCTAGGACTAGGCAGGCAGATACGCAGTATTTT.

The chain employs TRBV15 and TRBJ2-3, with 7 bases that match TRBD1. Germline values: CDR1 LNHNV, CDR2 YYDKDF (reference sequence). This CDR3 comprises 14 residues. The J segment lost 10 bases and the V segment lost 1 base, leaving 8 bases of the junction unmatched. In nucleotides, the CDR3 is TGTGCCACCAGCAGAGGTGGGCCGGACAGGCCGCAGTATTTT. Translation gives CATSRGGPDRPQYF.

This clone came up a few times. The chain employs TRBV7-9 and TRBJ2-3; TRBD1 matches at 8 bases. Germline CDR1 and CDR2: SEHNR and FQNEAQ (reference sequence). The CDR3 runs to 14 residues. The V segment lost 7 bases and the J segment 2 bases; nucleotides outside the gene matches: 5. Here the CDR3 reads CASTTTGATDTQYF. Written as DNA, the CDR3 is TGTGCCAGCACCACGACAGGGGCCACAGATACGCAGTATTTT.

The sample holds a few counts of this clone. The chain couples TRBV10-3 to TRBJ2-1, with no clear D. CDR1 is ENHRY, CDR2 SYGVKD, per germline. The CDR3 extends over 15 amino acids. V lost 0 bases, J lost 1 base, and 7 bases lay in between. CDR3 loop: CAISESIQSYNEQFF. The CDR3 DNA follows: TGTGCCATCAGTGAGTCGATACAGTCCTACAATGAGCAGTTCTTC.

This clone has a handful of counts. The rearrangement uses TRBV12-5 and TRBJ2-3; possibly TRBD1 for D (6 bases). The V gene's germline CDR1 is LGHNT and CDR2 FRNRAP. This CDR3 is built from 14 residues. The V end was cut by 6 bases, the J end by 2 bases, with 12 bases between. The CDR3 spells CASGPGQFTDTQYF. In DNA, the CDR3 is TGTGCTAGTGGCCCCGGACAGTTCACAGATACGCAGTATTTT. Full variable domain (outside the CDR3, taken from reference TRBV12-5 and TRBJ2-3): DARVTQTPRHKVTEMGQEVTMRCQPILGHNTVFWYRQTMMQGLELLAYFRNRAPLDDSGMPKDRFSAEMPDATLATLKIQPSEPRDSAVYFCASGPGQFTDTQYFGPGTRLTVL.

This clone was found a few times. The CDR3 protein is CAWGNRGRGYTF. CDR3 bases: TGTGCCTGGGGTAACAGGGGACGCGGCTACACCTTC. V gene TRBV30 combines with J gene TRBJ1-2, with 7 positions matching TRBD1. V shed 5 bases, J shed 8 bases, and the junction held 8 bases outside the gene matches. The CDR3 spans 12 residues. Germline V gene sequence: CDR1 GTSNPN, CDR2 SVGIG (reference sequence). The variable domain in full, with the rest retrieved from reference TRBV30 and TRBJ1-2, is SQTIHQWPATLVQPVGSPLSLECTVEGTSNPNLYWYRQAAGRGLQLLFYSVGIGQISSEVPQNLSASRPQDRQFILSSKKLLLSDSGFYLCAWGNRGRGYTFGSGTRLTVV.

The CDR3 nucleotides read TGTGCCAGCAGCTTATCCCCGACAGGGGTCGGTTCACCCCTCCACTTT. It encodes CASSLSPTGVGSPLHF. V gene TRBV7-8 combines with J gene TRBJ1-6, with TRBD1 matching 8 bases. The junction had 9 bases not matched to a gene; V was cut back by 2 bases and J by 9 bases. Germline CDR1 is SGHVS and CDR2 is FQNEAQ. This CDR3 comprises 16 residues.

In its sample, this clone was seen a few times. The rearrangement uses TRBV5-1 and TRBJ2-3; D not resolved. Germline CDR1 reads SGHRS; CDR2 reads YFSETQ. Trimming removed 4 bases from V and 2 bases from J, with 5 bases in between. CDR3 length: 12 residues. The CDR3, as DNA: TGCGCCAGCAGCCCCAACACAGATACGCAGTATTTT. Translated, it gives CASSPNTDTQYF.

This clone was seen just once. The chain carries TRBV13 and TRBJ1-6; D ambiguous. V lost 7 bases and J lost 7, with 11 bases in between. CDR1 is PRHDT and CDR2 is FYEKMQ in the germline V gene (reference sequence). CDR3 size: 13 residues. The CDR3 nucleotides read TGTGCCAGCACTCTCTCGCGCAATTCACCCCTCCACTTT. Its translation: CASTLSRNSPLHF.

This clone was observed a few times. The chain uses TRBV5-6 and TRBJ2-5, with 8 bases that match TRBD2. V was pared by 7 bases and J by 4 bases, with 9 bases of the junction left unmatched. The germline V gene encodes CDR1 SGHDT and CDR2 YYEEEE. CDR3 length: 14 amino acids. The CDR3 here is CASGKGTSLETQYF. For the CDR3, the DNA is TGTGCCAGCGGAAAAGGGACTAGTCTAGAGACCCAGTACTTC.

This clone was detected a few times. The chain is built from TRBV19 and TRBJ1-5, with a tentative D call TRBD1 (5 bases). Germline CDR1 reads LNHDA; CDR2 reads SQIVND (reference sequence). The CDR3 runs 13 residues. Trimming stripped 10 bases from V and 2 bases from J, with 12 bases between. The CDR3 loop is CATTGVGNQPQHF. The CDR3 DNA reads as TGTGCCACCACGGGGGTGGGCAATCAGCCCCAGCATTTT. Together with reference TRBV19 and TRBJ1-5, the CDR3 gives the full variable domain: DGGITQSPKYLFRKEGQNVTLSCEQNLNHDAMYWYRQDPGQGLRLIYYSQIVNDFQKGDIAEGYSVSREKKESFPLTVTSAQKNPTAFYLCATTGVGNQPQHFGDGTRLSIL.

This clone came up a few times. This chain uses TRBV6-4 with TRBJ2-1; 8 bases fit TRBD2. Losses at the gene ends were 3 bases for V and 4 bases for J; bases not matched to a gene: 5. Germline V CDR1 and CDR2: MRHNA, SNTAGT. This CDR3 has 15 residues. CDR3 coding DNA: TGTGCCAGCAGTGAAACTAGCGGATCTTACAATGAGCAGTTCTTC. It yields the protein CASSETSGSYNEQFF.

This clone has more than one count but fewer than ten. The chain couples TRBV6-6 to TRBJ2-6; D is possibly TRBD1 (5 bases). From germline, CDR1 is MNHNY and CDR2 SVGAGI (reference sequence). The CDR3 covers 15 residues. Trimming shortened V by 2 bases and J by 4 bases, and 9 bases separated the two germline ends. The CDR3 region is CASSYGATGANVLTF. The CDR3 DNA reads as TGTGCCAGCAGTTACGGGGCTACAGGGGCCAACGTCCTGACTTTC.

This clone came up a few times. V and J are TRBV5-4 and TRBJ2-1; 11 nucleotides match TRBD2. Germline-derived CDR1 and CDR2 are SGHNT and YYREEE (reference sequence). J lost 6 bases, V lost 8 bases, and 10 bases had no gene match. The CDR3 contains 15 residues. CDR3 coding DNA: TGTGCCAGTCACTTATACCTAGCGGGAGGCAATGAGCAGTTCTTC. Protein product: CASHLYLAGGNEQFF.

In this sample, this clone turned up a few times. This chain uses TRBV19 with TRBJ2-3; D might be TRBD2 (5 bases). The CDR3 has 10 residues. CDR1 and CDR2 from the germline V gene are LNHDA and SQIVND (reference sequence). This chain's CDR3 is CAAGEYTQYF. CDR3 bases: TGTGCAGCTGGGGAGTATACGCAGTATTTT.

This clone was observed a few times. The chain is built from TRBV5-1 and TRBJ1-4; D is ambiguous. Per the germline V gene, CDR1 is SGHRS and CDR2 is YFSETQ. Trimming removed 3 bases at V and 4 bases at J, with 13 bases between. This CDR3 contains 15 residues. CDR3 residues: CASSSIGENNEKLFF. The CDR3 bases are TGCGCCAGCAGCTCAATCGGGGAGAATAATGAAAAACTGTTTTTT.

This chain connects TRBV6-6 to TRBJ1-5; D gene ambiguous. In germline, CDR1 is MNHNY, CDR2 SVGAGI (reference sequence). Trimming left V 6 bases short and J 4 bases short, with 10 bases between. This CDR3 region has 13 residues. The chain's CDR3 is CASSPEENQPQHF. CDR3 sequence (DNA): TGTGCCAGCAGCCCAGAGGAGAATCAGCCCCAGCATTTT.

This clone was counted between two and nine times. The V gene is TRBV10-3, the J gene TRBJ2-5; 11 nucleotides match TRBD2. V trimming: 7 bases; J trimming: 5 bases; junction bases outside the gene matches: 6. CDR1 is ENHRY and CDR2 is SYGVKD in the germline V gene. The length of the CDR3 is 14 residues. CDR3 coding DNA: TGTGCCATCATGGCTAGCGGGAGGAGTGAGACCCAGTACTTC. The encoded protein is CAIMASGRSETQYF.

The chain uses TRBV5-4 and TRBJ2-7, with 7 bases matching TRBD2. This CDR3 comprises 14 residues. Looked up from germline, CDR1 is SGHNT and CDR2 is YYREEE (reference sequence). V dropped 4 bases and J dropped 6; count of bases not matched to a gene: 10. CDR3 DNA sequence: TGTGCCAGCAGCCGGCCGGGACTATTGGCCGAGCAGTACTTC. It codes for CASSRPGLLAEQYF.

This clone has just a few counts. The chain employs TRBV5-4 and TRBJ2-6, with D unresolved. This CDR3 has 15 amino acids. Germline CDR1 is SGHNT and CDR2 is YYREEE (reference sequence). V shed 0 bases and J shed 0 bases, with 4 bases lying between them. Written as DNA, the CDR3 is TGTGCCAGCAGCTTGGTCCGCTCTGGGGCCAACGTCCTGACTTTC. Translation gives CASSLVRSGANVLTF. Full variable domain (rest looked up from reference TRBV5-4 and TRBJ2-6): ETGVTQSPTHLIKTRGQQVTLRCSSQSGHNTVSWYQQALGQGPQFIFQYYREEENGRGNFPPRFSGLQFPNYSSELNVNALELDDSALYLCASSLVRSGANVLTFGAGSRLTVL.